One and the same sample provided the 28 T cell receptor beta chains below, sequenced in a study of blood T cell repertoires in COVID-19. Assay used: immunoSEQ multiplex PCR; TCRdb lists only in-frame clones, some missing. The table shows under 200,000 clones, with approximately 84% occurring only once. Specimen: peripheral blood. The receptor source for this set is a man between 18 and 35 years old with active or convalescent COVID-19.

The chain links TRBV7-2 to TRBJ2-2, with 7 bases that match TRBD2. The trim removed 1 base at V and 3 bases at J, leaving 5 bases unmatched. Germline CDR1 is SGHTA and CDR2 is FQGNSA. The CDR3 extends over 16 amino acids. In DNA form, the CDR3 reads TGTGCCAGCAGCTTAGATAGCGGGCGGGACACCGGGGAGCTGTTTTTT. Amino acids: CASSLDSGRDTGELFF.

The gene calls are TRBV5-6 and TRBJ2-2; 11 bases are a match to TRBD2. The CDR3 runs 16 residues. CDR1 SGHDT and CDR2 YYEEEE come from the germline V gene. V lost 5 bases to trimming and J lost 6 bases; unmatched junction nucleotides: 9. This CDR3 reads CASSLSALAGAGELFF. CDR3 in DNA: TGTGCCAGCAGTTTATCGGCACTAGCGGGAGCCGGGGAGCTGTTTTTT.

The CDR3 coding sequence is TGTGCCAGCAGTTATCTCGGCGGGAGCTCCTACGAGCAGTACTTC. This encodes CASSYLGGSSYEQYF. This chain joins TRBV6-2 or TRBV6-3 and TRBJ2-7; 7 positions agree with TRBD2. V gave up 3 bases and J gave up 0 bases; unmatched junction bases: 5. Germline-derived CDR1 and CDR2 are MNHEY and SVGEGT. CDR3 length: 15 amino acids.

This chain links TRBV19 with TRBJ1-1; D is uncertain. CDR1 is LNHDA, CDR2 SQIVND, per germline (reference sequence). Trimming stripped 5 bases from V and 5 bases from J, with 15 bases between. This CDR3 spans 14 amino acids. This CDR3 reads CASSASAGMTEAFF. CDR3 coding DNA: TGTGCCAGTAGTGCCTCCGCGGGGATGACTGAAGCTTTCTTT.

This clone appeared a single time. The chain is built from TRBV27 and TRBJ1-1; a possible D gene is TRBD1 (6 bases). The V end was cut by 5 bases, the J end by 8 bases, with 12 bases between. There are 12 residues in the CDR3. Germline lookup yields CDR1 MNHEY and CDR2 SMNVEV (reference sequence). CDR3 residues: CASSAHGQEAFF. CDR3 bases: TGTGCCAGCAGTGCCCATGGACAGGAAGCTTTCTTT.

This clone is a singleton in its sample. The chain couples TRBV15 to TRBJ1-3; no definite D call. Per the germline V gene, CDR1 is LNHNV and CDR2 is YYDKDF (reference sequence). V lost 0 bases to trimming and J lost 0 bases, with 6 bases between them. This CDR3 comprises 15 residues. CDR3: CATSRDRSSGNTIYF. The CDR3 nucleotides are TGTGCCACCAGCAGAGACCGGAGCTCTGGAAACACCATATATTTT. Full variable domain (remainder filled in from reference TRBV15 and TRBJ1-3): DAMVIQNPRYQVTQFGKPVTLSCSQTLNHNVMYWYQQKSSQAPKLLFHYYDKDFNNEADTPDNFQSRRPNTSFCFLDIRSPGLGDTAMYLCATSRDRSSGNTIYFGEGSWLTVV.

V usage is TRBV19 and J usage is TRBJ2-7; 9 bases are shared with TRBD2. The CDR3 runs 16 residues. Germline assignment: CDR1 LNHDA and CDR2 SQIVND (reference sequence). J was trimmed by 2 bases and V by 5 bases; bases with no gene match: 10. CDR3 in DNA: TGTGCCAGTAGTCCATCGGCTAGCGGGACCACCTACGAGCAGTACTTC. Translated, it gives CASSPSASGTTYEQYF.

V and J are TRBV9 and TRBJ1-6; possibly TRBD1 for D (6 bases). Trimming took off 2 bases at V and 7 bases at J, with 13 bases between the two ends. Germline values: CDR1 SGDLS, CDR2 YYNGEE. This CDR3 is 15 amino acids long. The CDR3 here is CASSVRGQTNSPLHF. The CDR3 DNA follows: TGTGCCAGCAGCGTGCGGGGGCAAACGAATTCACCCCTCCACTTT.

The V gene is TRBV10-3, the J gene TRBJ1-5; 10 bases agree with TRBD1. The J segment lost 4 bases and the V segment lost 10 bases, leaving 13 bases of the junction unmatched. Germline V CDR1 and CDR2: ENHRY, SYGVKD. The CDR3 runs 16 residues. The chain's CDR3 is CATNAADRGINQPQHF. DNA of the CDR3: TGTGCCACCAATGCTGCGGACAGGGGGATTAATCAGCCCCAGCATTTT.

The rearrangement links TRBV29-1 to TRBJ1-3; TRBD1 matches at 10 bases. CDR3 length equals 15 residues. The V gene's germline CDR1 is SQVTM and CDR2 ANQGSEA. V lost 7 bases to trimming and J lost 4 bases; unmatched junction nucleotides: 10. The CDR3 region is CSASIGTGAGNTIYF. For the CDR3, the DNA is TGCAGCGCTAGTATCGGGACAGGGGCAGGAAACACCATATATTTT.

The sample holds a few counts of this clone. CDR3 protein: CASSQTSGGKETQYF. The CDR3 nucleotides read TGTGCCAGCAGCCAGACTAGCGGGGGAAAAGAGACCCAGTACTTC. The chain combines TRBV2 with TRBJ2-5; TRBD2 matches at 12 bases. Germline V lookup: CDR1 SNHLY, CDR2 FYNNEI. There are 15 residues in the CDR3. V was pared by 6 bases and J by 3 bases, with 5 bases of the junction left unmatched.

A single count supports this clone. The chain carries TRBV7-9 and TRBJ1-1; 10 positions match TRBD1. The V gene end was trimmed by 5 bases and the J gene end by 6 bases; junction bases not matched to a gene: 9. This CDR3 spans 15 amino acids. Per the germline V gene, CDR1 is SEHNR and CDR2 is FQNEAQ (reference sequence). As DNA, the CDR3 is TGTGCCAGCAGCGGATCCGGGACAGGGGTCCCTGAAGCTTTCTTT. Translation: CASSGSGTGVPEAFF.

This chain links TRBV12-3 or TRBV12-4 with TRBJ2-7; D might be TRBD2 (6 bases). The V gene lost 1 base and the J gene lost 4 bases, with 8 bases spanning the gap. This CDR3 has 13 amino acids. CDR3 protein: CASSLGREYEQYF. The CDR3 region has the DNA TGTGCCAGCAGTTTAGGCCGGGAGTACGAGCAGTACTTC.

The chain has TRBV11-1 and TRBJ2-7; 10 bases align to TRBD1. The CDR3 has 16 residues. Germline V lookup: CDR1 SGHAT, CDR2 FQDESV (reference sequence). The J segment lost 13 bases and the V segment lost 3 bases, leaving 18 bases of the junction unmatched. The CDR3 loop reads CASSFSAGTGATSSYF. The CDR3 DNA sequence: TGTGCCAGCAGCTTTAGTGCGGGGACAGGGGCCACCAGCAGCTACTTC.

This chain uses TRBV7-8 with TRBJ2-2; weak D call: TRBD1 (6 bases). CDR1 is SGHVS, CDR2 FQNEAQ, per germline. The V and J ends lost 8 bases and 5 bases respectively, with 12 bases between them. The CDR3 contains 13 residues. The CDR3: CASAAGTTGELFF. For the CDR3, the DNA is TGTGCCAGCGCCGCCGGGACAACCGGGGAGCTGTTTTTT. Filled out from reference TRBV7-8 and TRBJ2-2, the complete variable domain reads GAGVSQSPRYKVAKRGQDVALRCDPISGHVSLFWYQQALGQGPEFLTYFQNEAQLDKSGLPSDRFFAERPEGSVSTLKIQRTQQEDSAVYLCASAAGTTGELFFGEGSRLTVL.

The chain employs TRBV6-2 or TRBV6-3 and TRBJ2-3, with D perhaps matching TRBD1 (5 bases). This CDR3 is 16 amino acids long. Looked up from germline, CDR1 is MNHEY and CDR2 is SVGEGT. The germline V and J ends were trimmed by 0 bases and 9 bases, with 19 bases remaining between them. CDR3 sequence reads: CASSYSTPRGPWTQYF. CDR3 DNA sequence: TGTGCCAGCAGTTACTCGACCCCTAGGGGCCCGTGGACGCAGTATTTT.

CDR3 amino acids: CASSRGTYNSPLHF. CDR3 in DNA: TGTGCCAGTAGTAGGGGCACCTATAATTCACCCCTCCACTTT. The J gene is TRBJ1-6, the V gene TRBV19; perhaps TRBD1 as D (5 bases). The CDR3 has 14 amino acids. Per the germline V gene, CDR1 is LNHDA and CDR2 is SQIVND (reference sequence). V lost 4 bases and J lost 2, with 6 bases in between.

J is TRBJ2-3 and V is TRBV5-4; D is ambiguous. The germline V gene encodes CDR1 SGHNT and CDR2 YYREEE (reference sequence). This CDR3 region has 12 residues. V was shortened by 3 bases and J by 7 bases, with 9 bases between the two germline ends. CDR3 in amino acids: CASSSGVYTQYF. The CDR3 DNA sequence: TGTGCCAGCAGCTCTGGAGTGTATACGCAGTATTTT.

As DNA, the CDR3 is TGTGCCAGCAGTTACGCGACAGGGTCTGGCTACAATGAGCAGTTCTTC. It encodes CASSYATGSGYNEQFF. V is TRBV6-2 or TRBV6-3 and J is TRBJ2-1, with 7 bases that match TRBD1. This CDR3 spans 16 amino acids. Germline V gene data show CDR1 as MNHEY and CDR2 as SVGEGT. The J segment lost 3 bases and the V segment lost 2 bases, leaving 7 bases of the junction unmatched.

The chain combines TRBV15 with TRBJ2-3, with TRBD1 matching 7 bases. This CDR3 has 13 residues. Germline loops: CDR1 LNHNV, CDR2 YYDKDF (reference sequence). Trimming took 2 bases from V and 5 from J; bases not matched to a gene: 1. CDR3 loop: CATSRYRGDTQYF. The DNA for the CDR3 is TGTGCCACCAGCAGATACAGGGGAGATACGCAGTATTTT.

This chain uses TRBV6-2 or TRBV6-3 with TRBJ2-5; the match to TRBD1 covers 9 bases. The V gene end was trimmed by 2 bases and the J gene end by 5 bases; junction bases not matched to a gene: 9. The CDR3 is 16 residues long. Germline CDR1 and CDR2: MNHEY and SVGEGT. CDR3 nucleotide sequence: TGTGCCAGCAGTTACCTAACAGGGGGCCCTGGGGAGACCCAGTACTTC. Encoded protein: CASSYLTGGPGETQYF.

The CDR3 nucleotides read TGTGCCAGCAGCCAAGGGTTCTTACAGTCCAATCAGCCCCAGCATTTT. Translated: CASSQGFLQSNQPQHF. The V gene is TRBV3-1 (or the pseudogene TRBV3-2), the J gene TRBJ1-5, with D unresolved. Trimming pared 1 base from V and 3 bases from J, leaving 13 bases between. This CDR3 contains 16 residues. The germline gives CDR1 LGHDT, CDR2 YNNKEL (reference sequence).

The rearrangement uses TRBV18 and TRBJ1-1, with 7 bases lining up with TRBD1. The CDR3 extends over 14 amino acids. CDR1 KGHSH and CDR2 LQKENI come from the germline V gene. V lost 3 bases to trimming and J lost 7 bases; unmatched junction nucleotides: 8. The CDR3 nucleotides read TGTGCCAGCTCACCCGCCGACAGGGACATTGAAGCTTTCTTT. Protein sequence: CASSPADRDIEAFF.

The gene calls are TRBV2 and TRBJ1-6; 9 bases line up with TRBD1. The CDR3 loop spans 14 amino acids. J was trimmed by 7 bases and V by 7 bases; bases with no gene match: 5. Germline V CDR1 and CDR2: SNHLY, FYNNEI. CDR3 loop: CASTLTGGNSPLHF. The CDR3 coding sequence is TGTGCCAGCACCCTGACAGGGGGGAATTCACCCCTCCACTTT.

The gene calls are TRBV7-9 and TRBJ1-2; 9 bases are a match to TRBD1. CDR1 is SEHNR and CDR2 is FQNEAQ in the germline V gene (reference sequence). The CDR3 length is 14 residues. The J segment lost 8 bases and the V segment lost 4 bases, leaving 8 bases of the junction unmatched. The CDR3 DNA sequence: TGTGCCAGCAGCTCACAGGGGGCTGTCGGAGGCTACACCTTC. Translated, it gives CASSSQGAVGGYTF.

This chain links TRBV6-2 or TRBV6-3 with TRBJ1-2; 8 bases match TRBD1. Germline V gives CDR1 MNHEY, CDR2 SVGEGT. The CDR3 runs to 16 residues. Unmatched junction bases numbered 11, after V lost 6 bases and J lost 2 bases. CDR3 in DNA: TGTGCCAGCAGCGACTCGGAGACAGGGGCCAACTATGGCTACACCTTC. Its protein product is CASSDSETGANYGYTF.

The J gene is TRBJ1-4, the V gene TRBV7-2, with a weak D call TRBD1 (5 bases). Trimming cost V 1 base and J 1 base, with 10 bases left between them. This CDR3 region has 16 residues. Germline CDR1 is SGHTA and CDR2 is FQGNSA. The CDR3 loop reads CASSLGGGKTNEKLFF. In DNA form, the CDR3 reads TGTGCCAGCAGCTTAGGGGGGGGTAAAACTAATGAAAAACTGTTTTTT. Together with reference TRBV7-2 and TRBJ1-4, the CDR3 gives the full variable domain: GAGVSQSPSNKVTEKGKDVELRCDPISGHTALYWYRQSLGQGLEFLIYFQGNSAPDKSGLPSDRFSAERTGGSVSTLTIQRTQQEDSAVYLCASSLGGGKTNEKLFFGSGTQLSVL.

The V gene is TRBV9, the J gene TRBJ1-1; no clear D gene. Trimming removed 3 bases at V and 1 base at J, with 16 bases between. The CDR3 extends over 16 amino acids. Germline lookup yields CDR1 SGDLS and CDR2 YYNGEE. The CDR3 is CASSAKRTGENTEAFF. The CDR3, as DNA: TGTGCCAGCAGCGCAAAGCGGACGGGCGAGAACACTGAAGCTTTCTTT.